Reported below is one TCR beta chain. Its antigen is still unknown. The data are from a study of graft-versus-host responses after intestinal transplantation. Study results and caveats: Clonal ratios of graft-versus-host to host-versus-graft in allografts were high for patients exhibiting graft-donor T cell macrochimerism. Early post-transplant declines in HvG were associated with peak levels of circulating GvH clones.

The CDR3 is 13 amino acids. With 1 base removed from V and 4 bases from J, the gap between germline ends came to 5 bases. CDR1 and CDR2 (germline): MGHRA, YSYEKL. Libraries were prepared by immunoSEQ multiplex PCR; TCRdb keeps only in-frame clonotypes and omits some of them. The data show more than 80,000 clones, around four fifths seen once. J is TRBJ2-1 and V is TRBV4-1, with unresolved D. The source material was unstimulated CD8+ T cells sorted from spleen or lymph node cells, sampled before intestinal transplant. The TCR comes from a human donor who received an intestinal transplant. The CDR3: CASSQVFYNEQFF. The CDR3 bases are TGCGCCAGCAGCCAAGTTTTTTACAATGAGCAGTTCTTC.